This T cell receptor (beta chain) was captured by sequencing in a study of beta chain features in type 1 diabetes. Study-wide results and caveats: Comparison showed that naive, central memory and Treg TCRB repertoires appeared more similar among patients than among healthy donors. Significant though moderate, a shortening of TCRB CDR3s appeared in all four CD4+ subsets of Type 1 diabetes patients.

Expressed TCRB transcripts got sequenced, as all isolated RNA was reverse transcribed. The protocol was immunoSEQ multiplex PCR, while the TCRdb copy is restricted to in-frame clones and leaves out a portion. This sample has roughly 700,000 clones, with 13% found just once. The CDR3 is 12 residues long. V gave up 7 bases and J gave up 6 bases, with 10 bases separating them. Germline V gene sequence: CDR1 SGHVS, CDR2 FQNEAQ. This clone was seen more than once but under ten times. Its specificity is not known. The sample was naive CD4+ T cells from blood. This clonotype was sampled from a man between 18 and 35 years old with type 1 diabetes. The rearrangement links TRBV7-8 to TRBJ1-5; perhaps TRBD1 as D (5 bases). The CDR3 sequence is CASTLGGQPQHF. The CDR3 DNA is TGTGCCAGCACCCTCGGGGGTCAGCCCCAGCATTTT.